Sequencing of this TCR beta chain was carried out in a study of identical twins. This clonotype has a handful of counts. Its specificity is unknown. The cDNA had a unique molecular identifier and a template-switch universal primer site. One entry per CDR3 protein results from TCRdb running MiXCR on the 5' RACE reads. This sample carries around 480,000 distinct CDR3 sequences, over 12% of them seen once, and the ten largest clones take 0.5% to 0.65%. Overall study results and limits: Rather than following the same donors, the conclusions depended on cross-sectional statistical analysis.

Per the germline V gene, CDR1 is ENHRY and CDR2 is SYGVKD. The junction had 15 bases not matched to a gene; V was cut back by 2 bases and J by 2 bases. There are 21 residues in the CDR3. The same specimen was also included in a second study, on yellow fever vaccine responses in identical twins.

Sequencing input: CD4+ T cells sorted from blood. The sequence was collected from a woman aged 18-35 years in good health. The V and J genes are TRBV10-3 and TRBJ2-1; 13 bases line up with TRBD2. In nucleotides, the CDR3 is TGTGCCATCAGTGAGCCAGGCTCGACTAGCGGGGGGCTGGTAACCTACAATGAGCAGTTCTTC. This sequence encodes CAISEPGSTSGGLVTYNEQFF.